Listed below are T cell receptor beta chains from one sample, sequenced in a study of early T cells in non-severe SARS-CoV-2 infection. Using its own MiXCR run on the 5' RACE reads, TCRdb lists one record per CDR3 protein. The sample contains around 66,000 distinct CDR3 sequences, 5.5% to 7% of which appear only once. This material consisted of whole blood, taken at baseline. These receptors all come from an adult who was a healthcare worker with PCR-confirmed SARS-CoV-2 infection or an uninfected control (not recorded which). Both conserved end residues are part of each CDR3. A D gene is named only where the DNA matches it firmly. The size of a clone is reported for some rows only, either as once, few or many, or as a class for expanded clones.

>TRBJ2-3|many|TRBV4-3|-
TGCGCCAGCAGCCAATTACCCCGTCTTCCGAATACGCAGTATTTT
CASSQLPRLPNTQYF
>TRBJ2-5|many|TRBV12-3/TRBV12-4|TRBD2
TGTGCCAGCAGTTTCCTAGCGGGAGGAGAGACCCAGTACTTC
CASSFLAGGETQYF
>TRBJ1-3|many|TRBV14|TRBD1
TGTGCCAGCAGCCAGACAGGGAACTCTGGAAACACCATATATTTT
CASSQTGNSGNTIYF
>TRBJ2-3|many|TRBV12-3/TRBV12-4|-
TGTGCCAGCAGTTCCCCAAGCACAGATACGCAGTATTTT
CASSSPSTDTQYF
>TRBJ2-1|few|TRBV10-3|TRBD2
TGTGCCATCAGGCGGGAGGGCGTCGATGAGCAGTTCTTC
CAIRREGVDEQFF
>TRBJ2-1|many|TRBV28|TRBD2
TGTGCCAGCAGTTCGGGACTAGCCGAGCAGTTCTTC
CASSSGLAEQFF
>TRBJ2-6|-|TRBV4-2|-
TGTGCCAGCAGCCAAGATAAGTTCGGGCAAATTATCTCTGGGGCCAACGTCCTGACTTTC
CASSQDKFGQIISGANVLTF
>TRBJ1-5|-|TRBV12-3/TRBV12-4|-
TGTGCCTCCCACATGGGGCATCAGCCCCAGCATTTT
CASHMGHQPQHF
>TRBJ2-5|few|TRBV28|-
TGTGCCAGCAGTCCCTCTTCAGAGACCCAGTACTTC
CASSPSSETQYF
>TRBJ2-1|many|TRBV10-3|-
TGTGCCATCAGTGAGCGGGCATCCGGGTCGGTAGGTGAGCAGTTCTTC
CAISERASGSVGEQFF
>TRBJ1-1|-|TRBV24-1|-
TGTGCCACCCGGGTGAGTGAGAAGGCTGAAGCTTTCTTT
CATRVSEKAEAFF
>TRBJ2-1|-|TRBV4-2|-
TGTGCCAGCAGCCAAGAAGGTAGCGGCTTCTCCTACAATGAGCAGTTCTTC
CASSQEGSGFSYNEQFF
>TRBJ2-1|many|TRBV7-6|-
TGTGCCAGCAGCCCAAGGATCCGGGGGCCCTACAATGAGCAGTTCTTC
CASSPRIRGPYNEQFF
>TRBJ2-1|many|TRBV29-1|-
TGCAGCGACCAGGGCTCCTACAATGAGCAGTTCTTC
CSDQGSYNEQFF
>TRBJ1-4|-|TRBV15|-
TGTGCCACCAGCAGAGAAGTCCCCGAGGAAGAAAAACTGTTTTTT
CATSREVPEEEKLFF
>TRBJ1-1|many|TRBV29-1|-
TGCAGCGCGATTACAGGGAACACTGAAGCTTTCTTT
CSAITGNTEAFF
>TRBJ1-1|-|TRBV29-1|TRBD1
TGCAGCGGGGGACAGGGGAATACAAAAGCTTTCTTT
CSGGQGNTKAFF
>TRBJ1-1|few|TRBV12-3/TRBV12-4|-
TGTGCCAGCAGTCCCTCAGGGCTGAACACTGAAGCTTTCTTT
CASSPSGLNTEAFF
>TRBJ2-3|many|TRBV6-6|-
TGTGCCAGCAGTTCCGCCAACGGGGGCACAGATACGCAGTATTTT
CASSSANGGTDTQYF
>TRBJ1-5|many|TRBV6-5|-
TGTGCCAGCAGCCCGAGGAATTATCAGCCCCAGCATTTT
CASSPRNYQPQHF
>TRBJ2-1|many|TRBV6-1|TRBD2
TGTGCCAGCAGTGGAGTAGCGGGAGTGGCCAATGAGCAGTTCTTC
CASSGVAGVANEQFF
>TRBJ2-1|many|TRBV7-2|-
TGTGCCAGCAGTCGTTTAGAGGGTGAGCAGTTCTTC
CASSRLEGEQFF
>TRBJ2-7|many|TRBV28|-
TGTGCCAGCAGTCCCCCCCAGGGGGGAGGGACCTACGAGCAGTACTTC
CASSPPQGGGTYEQYF